The following is a T cell receptor (beta chain) sequence with its context. This sample is drawn from a study of T cell responses to AZD1222 COVID-19 vaccine. Assay used: immunoSEQ multiplex PCR; TCRdb lists only in-frame clones, some missing. Of some 100,000 clones detected, about 83% appear once; the ten largest clones hold approximately 12%. Trimming shortened V by 0 bases and J by 5 bases, and 17 bases separated the two germline ends. The CDR3 is 17 amino acids. In germline, CDR1 is MNHNS, CDR2 SASEGT. This TCR derives from an adult in good health. The chain recombines TRBV6-1 with TRBJ2-1; D gene uncertain. The specimen was peripheral blood, collected on day 0 of AZD1222 vaccination. CDR3 sequence: CASSEASGVKPDNEQFF. In DNA, the CDR3 is TGTGCCAGCAGTGAAGCGAGTGGTGTTAAGCCGGACAATGAGCAGTTCTTC.